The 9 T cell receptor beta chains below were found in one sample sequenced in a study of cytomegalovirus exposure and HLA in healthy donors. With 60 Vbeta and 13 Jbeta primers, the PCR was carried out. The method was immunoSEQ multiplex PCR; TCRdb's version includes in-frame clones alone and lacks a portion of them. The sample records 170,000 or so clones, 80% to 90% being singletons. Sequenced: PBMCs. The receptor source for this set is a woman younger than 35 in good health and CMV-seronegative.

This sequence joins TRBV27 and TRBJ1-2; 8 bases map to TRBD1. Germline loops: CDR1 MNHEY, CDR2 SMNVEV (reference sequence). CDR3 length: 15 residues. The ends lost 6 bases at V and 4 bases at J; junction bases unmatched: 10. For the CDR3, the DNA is TGTGCCAGCAGGGCGGGACAGGATTTGCTCTATGGCTACACCTTC. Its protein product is CASRAGQDLLYGYTF.

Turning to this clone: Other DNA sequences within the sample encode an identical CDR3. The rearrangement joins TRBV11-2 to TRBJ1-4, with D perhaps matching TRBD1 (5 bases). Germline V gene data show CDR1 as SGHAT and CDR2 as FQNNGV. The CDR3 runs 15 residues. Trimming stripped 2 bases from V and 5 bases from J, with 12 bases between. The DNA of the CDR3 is TGTGCCAGCAGCTTAAACACCGGGGGGAATGAAAAACTGTTTTTT. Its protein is CASSLNTGGNEKLFF.

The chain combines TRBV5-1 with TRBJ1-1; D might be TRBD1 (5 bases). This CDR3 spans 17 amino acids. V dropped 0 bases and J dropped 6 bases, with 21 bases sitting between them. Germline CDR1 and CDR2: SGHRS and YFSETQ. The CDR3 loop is CASSLDPSGKSSSEAFF. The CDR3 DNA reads TGCGCCAGCAGCTTGGACCCTTCAGGGAAATCAAGCTCTGAAGCTTTCTTT.

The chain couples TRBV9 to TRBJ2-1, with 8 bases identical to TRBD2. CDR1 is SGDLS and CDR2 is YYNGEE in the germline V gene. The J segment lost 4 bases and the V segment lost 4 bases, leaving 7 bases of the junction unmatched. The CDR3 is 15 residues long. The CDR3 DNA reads TGTGCCAGCAGCCGATCGTCTAGCGGGTACAATGAGCAGTTCTTC. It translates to CASSRSSSGYNEQFF.

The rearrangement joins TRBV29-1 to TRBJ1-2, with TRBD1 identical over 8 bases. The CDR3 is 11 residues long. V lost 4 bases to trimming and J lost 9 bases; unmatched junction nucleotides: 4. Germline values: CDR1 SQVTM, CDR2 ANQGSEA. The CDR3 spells CSVATGESYTF. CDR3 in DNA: TGCAGCGTTGCGACAGGGGAGAGCTACACCTTC.

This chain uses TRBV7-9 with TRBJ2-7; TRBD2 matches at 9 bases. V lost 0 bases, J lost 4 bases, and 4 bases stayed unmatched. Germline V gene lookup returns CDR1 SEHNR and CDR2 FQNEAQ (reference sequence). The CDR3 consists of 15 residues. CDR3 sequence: CASSLASGGLYEQYF. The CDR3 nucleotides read TGTGCCAGCAGCTTAGCCAGCGGGGGGCTGTACGAGCAGTACTTC. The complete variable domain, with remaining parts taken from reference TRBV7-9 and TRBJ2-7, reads DTGVSQNPRHKITKRGQNVTFRCDPISEHNRLYWYRQTLGQGPEFLTYFQNEAQLEKSRLLSDRFSAERPKGSFSTLEIQRTEQGDSAMYLCASSLASGGLYEQYFGPGTRLTVT.

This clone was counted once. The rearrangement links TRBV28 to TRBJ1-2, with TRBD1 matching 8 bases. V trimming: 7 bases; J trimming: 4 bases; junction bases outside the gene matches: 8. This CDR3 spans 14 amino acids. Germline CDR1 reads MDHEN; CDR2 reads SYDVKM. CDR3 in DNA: TGTGCCAGCACCTCGACAGGGGAGGGCTATGGCTACACCTTC. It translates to CASTSTGEGYGYTF.

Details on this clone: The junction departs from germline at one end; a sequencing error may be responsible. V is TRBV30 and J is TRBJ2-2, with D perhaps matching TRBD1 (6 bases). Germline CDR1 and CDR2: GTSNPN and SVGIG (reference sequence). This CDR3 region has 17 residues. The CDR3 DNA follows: TGTGCCTGGAGTGCGATTGGTGTCCGTATACCTAGAGGGGGGCTGTTTTTT. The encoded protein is CAWSAIGVRIPRGGLFF. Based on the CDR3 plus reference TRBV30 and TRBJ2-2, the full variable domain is SQTIHQWPATLVQPVGSPLSLECTVEGTSNPNLYWYRQAAGRGLQLLFYSVGIGQISSEVPQNLSASRPQDRQFILSSKKLLLSDSGFYLCAWSAIGVRIPRGGLFFGEGSRLTVL.

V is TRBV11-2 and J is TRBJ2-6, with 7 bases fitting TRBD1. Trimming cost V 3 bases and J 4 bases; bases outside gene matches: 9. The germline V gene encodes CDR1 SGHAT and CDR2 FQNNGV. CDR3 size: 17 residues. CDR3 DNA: TGTGCCAGCAGCTTGCAGCGACAGGGAACAGGGGCCAACGTCCTGACTTTC. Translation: CASSLQRQGTGANVLTF. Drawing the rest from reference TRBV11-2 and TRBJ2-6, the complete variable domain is EAGVAQSPRYKIIEKRQSVAFWCNPISGHATLYWYQQILGQGPKLLIQFQNNGVVDDSQLPKDRFSAERLKGVDSTLKIQPAKLEDSAVYLCASSLQRQGTGANVLTFGAGSRLTVL.